The clone carrying this TCR delta chain showed up many times. Its antigen is unidentified. This specimen belongs to a study of γδ T cells in repeated Plasmodium falciparum infection. Background on the study: Malaria-naive adults were infected with P. falciparum NF54 four times over roughly 640 days. Some Malian samples span acute malaria episodes; others come from no-transmission periods. The study, taken as a whole, reports: Donors in Mali lived in a small rural village, largely one ethnic group.

CDR3 size: 28 residues. Per germline, CDR1 GEAIGNYY and CDR2 EKD. With V trimmed by 1 base and J by 1 base, 36 bases remained unmatched. TCRdb processed the multiplex PCR reads again with the CATT caller. The sample lists roughly 48,000 delta-chain clones, 1.6% occurring once. Vgamma9/Vdelta2+ and Vdelta2-negative gammadelta T cells were flow-sorted from PBMC for bulk sequencing. Input material: gamma-delta T cells from blood. V gene TRDV2 combines with J gene TRDJ3, with 7 positions matching TRDD3. The receptor's source is a pool of human donors (malaria-infected and uninfected, not separated). CDR3 bases: TGTGCCTGTGACACGATTGAAATCACCGGGAGTGGGGGACCCATCCCAACTCACAATTCCTGGGACACCCGACAGATGTTTTTC. It is translated as CACDTIEITGSGGPIPTHNSWDTRQMFF.